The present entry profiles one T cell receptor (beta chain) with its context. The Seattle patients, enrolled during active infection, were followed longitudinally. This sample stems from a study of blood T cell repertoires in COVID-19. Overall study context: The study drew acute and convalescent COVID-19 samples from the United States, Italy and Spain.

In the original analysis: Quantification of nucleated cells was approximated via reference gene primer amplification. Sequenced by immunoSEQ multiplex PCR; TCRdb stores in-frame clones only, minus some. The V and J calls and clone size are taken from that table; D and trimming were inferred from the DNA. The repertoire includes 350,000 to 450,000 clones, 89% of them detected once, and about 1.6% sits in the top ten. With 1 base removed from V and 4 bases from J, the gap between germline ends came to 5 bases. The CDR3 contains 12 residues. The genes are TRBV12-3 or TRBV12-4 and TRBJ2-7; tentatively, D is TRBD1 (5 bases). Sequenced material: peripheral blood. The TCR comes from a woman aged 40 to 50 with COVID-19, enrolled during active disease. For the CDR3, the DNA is TGTGCCAGCAGTTTAGAGGGGTACGAGCAGTACTTC. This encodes CASSLEGYEQYF.